The 16 T cell receptor beta chains in this list originate from one sample, sequenced in a study of glioma-infiltrating T cells after dendritic cell vaccination. Some clones are missing from TCRdb's copy, which holds only in-frame ones; the method was immunoSEQ multiplex PCR. The sample records 90,000 to 95,000 clones, 80% to 90% being singletons. This sample's time point: after dendritic cell vaccination, including at tumor progression/relapse. Sample: blood, taken after dendritic cell vaccination. The origin of the receptors is a human donor with glioblastoma.

The rearrangement uses TRBV5-3 and TRBJ1-4; tentatively, D is TRBD1 (5 bases). TRBV5-3 is reported as an ORF; its role is uncertain. V lost 4 bases to trimming and J lost 2 bases, with 9 bases between them. This CDR3 has 14 residues. The CDR3 loop is CARSNRGTNEKLFF. The CDR3 DNA is TGTGCCAGAAGCAACCGGGGGACTAATGAAAAACTGTTTTTT.

This clone was found a few times. This chain uses TRBV7-9 with TRBJ2-5; 9 bases are a match to TRBD1. The CDR3 consists of 19 residues. Unmatched junction bases numbered 16, after V lost 4 bases and J lost 1 base. The germline CDR1 and CDR2 sequences are SEHNR and FQNEAQ (reference sequence). The CDR3 protein is CASSSQGYRGRLAQETQYF. CDR3 in DNA: TGTGCCAGCAGCTCTCAAGGCTACAGGGGGCGTTTGGCCCAAGAGACCCAGTACTTC.

This sequence joins TRBV25-1 and TRBJ2-6, with TRBD1 as a possible D gene (6 bases). Germline V CDR1 and CDR2: MGHDK, SYGVNS. The CDR3 totals 15 residues. Deletions cut 6 bases from V and 4 bases from J, with 13 bases between. As DNA, the CDR3 is TGTGCCAGCAGAGTACCAGGGGACGGGGCCAACGTCCTGACTTTC. This gives the protein CASRVPGDGANVLTF.

This clone appeared a few times. This rearrangement joins TRBV6-4 to TRBJ2-3; no clear D gene. V lost 2 bases and J lost 0, with 9 bases in between. This CDR3 region has 15 residues. Germline CDR1 and CDR2: MRHNA and SNTAGT. In DNA, the CDR3 is TGTGCCAGCAGTGACGGCGCGGCTAGCACAGATACGCAGTATTTT. Amino acids: CASSDGAASTDTQYF.

The chain is built from TRBV7-9 and TRBJ1-1; D unclear. The germline CDR1 and CDR2 sequences are SEHNR and FQNEAQ (reference sequence). Trimming took off 1 base at V and 3 bases at J, with 6 bases between the two ends. This CDR3 region has 13 residues. The CDR3 DNA reads as TGTGCCAGCAGCTTAGTCGCAGACACTGAAGCTTTCTTT. The encoded protein is CASSLVADTEAFF.

This clone was observed a few times. This chain connects TRBV27 to TRBJ1-4; tentative D call: TRBD1 (5 bases). V was cut by 5 bases and J by 4 bases, with 20 bases left in between. This CDR3 contains 17 residues. Germline V gives CDR1 MNHEY, CDR2 SMNVEV (reference sequence). Written as DNA, the CDR3 is TGTGCCAGCAGTCCTCGCCCCCCGACAGTAAATAATGAAAAACTGTTTTTT. This sequence encodes CASSPRPPTVNNEKLFF.

The V call is TRBV5-1, the J call TRBJ1-3, with D possibly matching TRBD1 (5 bases). In germline, CDR1 is SGHRS, CDR2 YFSETQ. V dropped 3 bases and J dropped 0 bases, with 10 bases sitting between them. This CDR3 is built from 15 residues. CDR3 bases: TGCGCCAGCAGCTCGGGAGGGGACTCTGGAAACACCATATATTTT. It codes for CASSSGGDSGNTIYF.

The chain employs TRBV6-6 and TRBJ2-7; D might be TRBD1 or TRBD2, each matching 5 bases. This CDR3 has 15 amino acids. V was pared by 6 bases and J by 3 bases, with 18 bases between. Germline CDR1 reads MNHNY; CDR2 reads SVGAGI (reference sequence). DNA for the CDR3: TGTGCCAGCAGATACGGGGCAGGTCAGGTCTACGAGCAGTACTTC. As protein: CASRYGAGQVYEQYF.

The chain is built from TRBV5-6 and TRBJ1-2; D may be TRBD1 (6 bases). V lost 0 bases and J lost 3, with 15 bases in between. The CDR3 has 16 residues. Germline V CDR1 and CDR2: SGHDT, YYEEEE. Here the CDR3 DNA reads TGTGCCAGCAGCTTGGCGGGGGGCGAAAGCGACTATGGCTACACCTTC. Translated: CASSLAGGESDYGYTF.

The chain employs TRBV6-1 and TRBJ2-5; possibly TRBD1 for D (5 bases). The V end lost 7 bases, the J end lost 1 base, and 13 bases lay between the germline ends. Looked up from germline, CDR1 is MNHNS and CDR2 is SASEGT. The CDR3 contains 14 residues. CDR3 region: CASIRRGFQETQYF. The CDR3 nucleotides read TGTGCCAGCATTCGAAGGGGATTCCAAGAGACCCAGTACTTC.

The chain carries TRBV2 and TRBJ2-7, with 7 bases fitting TRBD1. With 6 bases clipped from V and 1 base from J, the junction kept 3 bases outside the gene matches. Germline-derived CDR1 and CDR2 are SNHLY and FYNNEI. The length of the CDR3 is 13 residues. For the CDR3, the DNA is TGTGCCAGCAGAGTGACAGGGTCCTACGAGCAGTACTTC. This gives the protein CASRVTGSYEQYF.

The J gene is TRBJ1-5, the V gene TRBV5-6, with D tentatively TRBD1 (5 bases). Per germline, CDR1 SGHDT and CDR2 YYEEEE. The CDR3 is 15 residues long. V lost 0 bases, J lost 10 bases, and 17 bases lay in between. CDR3 amino acids: CASSLGYTGKAPQHF. As DNA, the CDR3 is TGTGCCAGCAGCTTGGGCTACACAGGAAAGGCCCCCCAGCATTTT.

The rearrangement uses TRBV9 and TRBJ1-4, with 7 bases that match TRBD1. V gave up 4 bases and J gave up 8 bases; unmatched junction bases: 11. CDR3 length: 15 residues. Germline CDR1 SGDLS, CDR2 YYNGEE. Written as DNA, the CDR3 is TGTGCCAGCAGCAAAGGACAGGCCTTGGGGGAAAAACTGTTTTTT. Translated, it gives CASSKGQALGEKLFF.

The chain combines TRBV2 with TRBJ1-5; D is unresolved. This CDR3 comprises 15 residues. Trimming cost V 2 bases and J 3 bases, with 11 bases left between them. CDR1 SNHLY and CDR2 FYNNEI come from the germline V gene. This CDR3 reads CASSERGQYNQPQHF. The CDR3 nucleotides are TGTGCCAGCAGTGAACGAGGGCAGTACAATCAGCCCCAGCATTTT.

The V gene is TRBV6-1, the J gene TRBJ1-2; D is uncertain. The CDR3 is 15 residues long. CDR1 and CDR2 from the germline V gene are MNHNS and SASEGT. The germline V and J ends were trimmed by 2 bases and 2 bases, with 12 bases remaining between them. The CDR3 loop reads CASSELFTENYGYTF. The CDR3 DNA follows: TGTGCCAGCAGTGAATTATTTACAGAGAACTATGGCTACACCTTC.

The rearrangement links TRBV19 to TRBJ1-1; 8 bases map to TRBD1. V shed 10 bases and J 1 base; nucleotides not matched to a gene: 14. The CDR3 consists of 16 residues. Germline V gene lookup returns CDR1 LNHDA and CDR2 SQIVND (reference sequence). The CDR3 is CATQRQGATGNTEAFF. In nucleotides, the CDR3 is TGTGCCACCCAACGGCAGGGGGCTACGGGGAACACTGAAGCTTTCTTT.